A single sample gave rise to the 26 T cell receptor beta chains below, sequenced in a study of blood T cell repertoires in COVID-19 (TCRdb year 2020). Library creation used the immunoSEQ multiplex PCR assay. The table comes from immuneACCESS by way of TCRdb, which keeps in-frame sequences with V and J called. Part of the clones is missing from these tables; in studies checked, under half for an unresolved V gene and the rest for unknown reasons. This sample lists roughly 380,000 clones; approximately 91% were detected once. Jointly, the top ten make up roughly 1.4% of the sample. The specimen was peripheral blood. All receptors derive from a woman between 40 and 50 years old with COVID-19, enrolled during active disease.

This clone was counted once. This sequence joins TRBV27 and TRBJ2-2; D may be TRBD1 (6 bases). Trimming took off 0 bases at V and 2 bases at J, with 16 bases between the two ends. CDR3 length equals 18 residues. Germline V gene lookup returns CDR1 MNHEY and CDR2 SMNVEV (reference sequence). The CDR3 coding sequence is TGTGCCAGCAGTTTATCGCTCGGGGCAGGGGCTAACACCGGGGAGCTGTTTTTT. This sequence encodes CASSLSLGAGANTGELFF.

The chain is built from TRBV28 and TRBJ2-6, with 7 nucleotides matching TRBD1. The CDR3 loop spans 19 amino acids. J was trimmed by 0 bases and V by 5 bases; bases with no gene match: 13. CDR1 and CDR2 (germline): MDHEN, SYDVKM. CDR3 sequence: CASSPGTAGANSGANVLTF. CDR3 sequence (DNA): TGTGCCAGCAGTCCCGGGACAGCCGGAGCGAACTCTGGGGCCAACGTCCTGACTTTC.

The rearrangement joins TRBV6-2 or TRBV6-3 to TRBJ2-7; a possible D gene is TRBD1 (6 bases). Germline V gene lookup returns CDR1 MNHEY and CDR2 SVGEGT. The CDR3 runs 14 residues. The ends were cut back, 6 bases at V and 5 bases at J, with 17 bases in the middle. The CDR3 region has the DNA TGTGCCAGCAGCGACACCTTTGCAGGGGACGAGCAGTACTTC. It translates to CASSDTFAGDEQYF.

The chain uses TRBV7-3 and TRBJ2-7; TRBD1 agrees at 8 bases. CDR1 and CDR2 (germline): SGHTA, FQGTGA. The CDR3 is 14 residues long. The J segment lost 4 bases and the V segment lost 6 bases, leaving 8 bases of the junction unmatched. The CDR3 loop is CASSPGQGRYEQYF. CDR3 coding DNA: TGTGCCAGCAGTCCCGGACAGGGAAGATACGAGCAGTACTTC.

The V and J genes are TRBV12-3 or TRBV12-4 and TRBJ2-7; a weak D match, TRBD1 (5 bases). The CDR3 contains 13 residues. Trimming pared 4 bases from V and 5 bases from J, leaving 12 bases between. CDR3 amino acids: CASSSNRQNEQYF. CDR3 sequence (DNA): TGTGCCAGCAGTTCGAATCGACAGAACGAGCAGTACTTC.

The chain is built from TRBV10-3 and TRBJ2-7; 7 positions match TRBD1. Trimming at V came to 9 bases and at J to 2 bases, leaving 13 bases not matched to a gene. This CDR3 contains 15 residues. CDR1 and CDR2 (germline): ENHRY, SYGVKD. The CDR3 bases are TGTGCCATACAACATACCCAGGGGGTAGCCTACGAGCAGTACTTC. Encoded protein: CAIQHTQGVAYEQYF.

This chain joins TRBV14 and TRBJ2-2; 8 bases line up with TRBD2. Germline CDR1 SGHDN, CDR2 FVKESK. V shed 6 bases, J shed 4 bases, and the junction held 7 bases outside the gene matches. The CDR3 has 15 amino acids. Here the CDR3 DNA reads TGTGCCAGCAGTCGGGCCCTAGCGGGCACCGGGGAGCTGTTTTTT. This gives the protein CASSRALAGTGELFF.

The gene calls are TRBV28 and TRBJ1-2; 7 positions match TRBD1. V lost 3 bases to trimming and J lost 4 bases; unmatched junction nucleotides: 2. CDR1 is MDHEN, CDR2 SYDVKM, per germline. The CDR3 has 13 residues. CDR3 loop: CASSLGQRYGYTF. The CDR3 nucleotides are TGTGCCAGCAGTTTGGGACAGCGCTATGGCTACACCTTC.

This clone was detected a few times. The chain is built from TRBV27 and TRBJ2-2; D gene ambiguous. V shed 4 bases and J shed 5 bases, with 14 bases lying between them. There are 15 residues in the CDR3. Germline values: CDR1 MNHEY, CDR2 SMNVEV (reference sequence). The CDR3: CASSSPVESTGELFF. In nucleotides, the CDR3 is TGTGCCAGCAGTTCACCGGTCGAGTCTACCGGGGAGCTGTTTTTT.

This rearrangement joins TRBV5-8 to TRBJ1-1, with 7 bases fitting TRBD1. The CDR3 covers 16 residues. The germline V gene encodes CDR1 SGHTS and CDR2 YDEGEE. J was trimmed by 1 base and V by 5 bases; bases with no gene match: 11. DNA of the CDR3: TGTGCCAGCAGTACCGGCTACAGGGGCCAGAACACTGAAGCTTTCTTT. It specifies CASSTGYRGQNTEAFF.

This sequence joins TRBV7-2 and TRBJ1-6; the D gene is possibly TRBD1 (6 bases). This CDR3 comprises 18 residues. V lost 3 bases and J 0 bases, leaving 15 bases between the germline ends. Germline CDR1 reads SGHTA; CDR2 reads FQGNSA. CDR3: CASSLGSGVSSYNSPLHF. CDR3 bases: TGTGCCAGCAGCTTGGGTTCAGGGGTGAGCTCCTATAATTCACCCCTCCACTTT. Complete variable domain (other parts from reference TRBV7-2 and TRBJ1-6): GAGVSQSPSNKVTEKGKDVELRCDPISGHTALYWYRQSLGQGLEFLIYFQGNSAPDKSGLPSDRFSAERTGGSVSTLTIQRTQQEDSAVYLCASSLGSGVSSYNSPLHFGNGTRLTVT.

This clone occurred once. The chain combines TRBV30 with TRBJ1-4; D possibly corresponds to TRBD1 (6 bases). The V gene's germline CDR1 is GTSNPN and CDR2 SVGIG (reference sequence). The CDR3 loop spans 15 amino acids. With 4 bases removed from V and 2 bases from J, the gap between germline ends came to 14 bases. CDR3 coding DNA: TGTGCCTGGAACCTCCGCAGGGGCACTAATGAAAAACTGTTTTTT. Translating gives CAWNLRRGTNEKLFF.

This clone has a single count. The chain uses TRBV7-2 and TRBJ1-2, with D possibly being TRBD1 (5 bases). Germline lookup yields CDR1 SGHTA and CDR2 FQGNSA. V dropped 5 bases and J dropped 3 bases, with 13 bases sitting between them. The CDR3 runs 14 residues. In DNA, the CDR3 is TGTGCCAGCAGCCCGGGCCTCAGGGACTATGGCTACACCTTC. It encodes CASSPGLRDYGYTF.

This chain joins TRBV4-1 and TRBJ1-2; the match to TRBD1 covers 7 bases. The CDR3 extends over 13 amino acids. Germline V CDR1 and CDR2: MGHRA, YSYEKL. After removal of 2 bases from V and 7 bases from J, the junction contained 4 bases not matched to a gene. CDR3 region: CASSQIGTAGYTF. Written as DNA, the CDR3 is TGCGCCAGCAGCCAAATAGGGACAGCTGGCTACACCTTC.

This clone was counted a single time. The chain combines TRBV19 with TRBJ2-1; TRBD2 aligns across 10 bases. Unmatched junction bases numbered 7, after V lost 8 bases and J lost 9 bases. CDR1 is LNHDA, CDR2 SQIVND, per germline (reference sequence). This CDR3 region has 13 residues. The CDR3 region is CASSASGRGEQFF. In DNA form, the CDR3 reads TGTGCCAGTTCGGCTAGCGGGAGAGGTGAGCAGTTCTTC.

The genes are TRBV6-6 and TRBJ1-1, with D unresolved. The V gene's germline CDR1 is MNHNY and CDR2 SVGAGI (reference sequence). The CDR3 is 13 amino acids. Trimming stripped 5 bases from V and 1 base from J, with 8 bases between. In DNA form, the CDR3 reads TGTGCCAGCAGTAAACAGAGGAACACTGAAGCTTTCTTT. Translated, it gives CASSKQRNTEAFF.

J is TRBJ1-1 and V is TRBV7-2, with a possible D match to TRBD1 (5 bases). This CDR3 contains 13 residues. Trimming shortened V by 4 bases and J by 10 bases, and 16 bases separated the two germline ends. The V gene's germline CDR1 is SGHTA and CDR2 FQGNSA. The CDR3 sequence is CASSSSGGSGAFF. In nucleotides, the CDR3 is TGTGCCAGCAGCTCCTCGGGGGGGAGCGGAGCTTTCTTT.

With regard to this clone: The junction departs from germline at one end; a sequencing error may be responsible. The V gene is TRBV7-7, the J gene TRBJ2-1; 7 positions match TRBD2. Germline V gene lookup returns CDR1 SSHAT and CDR2 FNYEAQ (reference sequence). CDR3 size: 15 residues. The CDR3: CASSFGVAGHNEQFF. The CDR3 coding sequence is TGTGCTAGCAGCTTTGGGGTAGCGGGTCACAATGAGCAGTTCTTC. Full variable domain (remainder filled in from reference TRBV7-7 and TRBJ2-1): GAGVSQSPRYKVTKRGQDVTLRCDPISSHATLYWYQQALGQGPEFLTYFNYEAQPDKSGLPSDRFSAERPEGSISTLTIQRTEQRDSAMYRCASSFGVAGHNEQFFGPGTRLTVL.

This clone was seen ten or more times. The chain couples TRBV6-2 or TRBV6-3 to TRBJ1-5; D might be TRBD1 (5 bases). This CDR3 comprises 15 residues. Per the germline V gene, CDR1 is MNHEY and CDR2 is SVGEGT. Trimming left V 0 bases short and J 6 bases short, with 12 bases between. The DNA of the CDR3 is TGTGCCAGCAGTTACTCGAATTTAGGGGTTCAGCCCCAGCATTTT. It translates to CASSYSNLGVQPQHF.

With regard to this clone: Within the sample, other DNA sequences also encode this same CDR3. The chain links TRBV6-5 to TRBJ1-2; D is uncertain. This CDR3 is built from 12 residues. V lost 6 bases and J 6 bases, leaving 11 bases between the germline ends. The germline CDR1 and CDR2 sequences are MNHEY and SVGAGI. The CDR3 spells CASSYPGNGYTF. In DNA form, the CDR3 reads TGTGCCAGCAGCTACCCAGGCAATGGCTACACCTTC.

This clone was counted a single time. This chain uses TRBV2 with TRBJ1-1; TRBD1 might be the D (6 bases). Trimming stripped 5 bases from V and 9 bases from J, with 7 bases between. Germline V gives CDR1 SNHLY, CDR2 FYNNEI. The CDR3 is 10 residues long. CDR3: CASSQGKAFF. CDR3 sequence (DNA): TGTGCCAGCAGTCAGGGGAAAGCTTTCTTT. The entire variable domain, with the rest obtained from reference TRBV2 and TRBJ1-1, is as follows: EPEVTQTPSHQVTQMGQEVILRCVPISNHLYFYWYRQILGQKVEFLVSFYNNEISEKSEIFDDQFSVERPDGSNFTLKIRSTKLEDSAMYFCASSQGKAFFGQGTRLTVV.

The chain joins TRBV5-6 to TRBJ1-6; D gene uncertain. CDR3 length: 14 residues. Trimming removed 2 bases from V and 13 bases from J, with 16 bases in between. CDR1 is SGHDT and CDR2 is YYEEEE in the germline V gene. The CDR3 sequence is CASSLGDASRPLHF. CDR3 DNA sequence: TGTGCCAGCAGCTTAGGAGACGCCTCAAGGCCCCTCCACTTT.

This chain joins TRBV19 and TRBJ2-1; 8 bases agree with TRBD2. With 1 base clipped from V and 3 bases from J, the junction kept 8 bases outside the gene matches. Germline CDR1 is LNHDA and CDR2 is SQIVND (reference sequence). There are 17 residues in the CDR3. The CDR3 nucleotides are TGTGCCAGTAGTATAGCGGCAAGCGGGAGTTACTACAATGAGCAGTTCTTC. Its translation is CASSIAASGSYYNEQFF.

The chain recombines TRBV7-9 with TRBJ2-5; possible D gene TRBD1, 6 bases. This CDR3 is built from 15 residues. Germline V gives CDR1 SEHNR, CDR2 FQNEAQ (reference sequence). The ends were cut back, 5 bases at V and 6 bases at J, with 19 bases in the middle. The CDR3 loop reads CASSPSATGRKTQYF. In DNA form, the CDR3 reads TGTGCCAGCAGCCCCTCGGCGACAGGCAGGAAGACCCAGTACTTC.

The chain joins TRBV2 to TRBJ2-3; 9 bases map to TRBD2. Trimming at V came to 5 bases and at J to 3 bases, leaving 9 bases not matched to a gene. This CDR3 is built from 16 residues. CDR1 and CDR2 from the germline V gene are SNHLY and FYNNEI. The CDR3 coding sequence is TGTGCCAGCAGTCCTGGCGGGAGGGCCGAAACAGATACGCAGTATTTT. It translates to CASSPGGRAETDTQYF.

The genes are TRBV6-5 and TRBJ2-2; 9 bases map to TRBD1. V lost 2 bases, J lost 13 bases, and 5 bases stayed unmatched. Germline V CDR1 and CDR2: MNHEY, SVGAGI. CDR3 size: 13 residues. CDR3 nucleotides: TGTGCCAGCAGTTACCACACAGGGGGCGGGCTGTTTTTT. This translates into CASSYHTGGGLFF.